Below, 5 T cell receptor beta chains from the same sample are listed, as sequenced in a study of Ad26.COV2.S vaccination and SARS-CoV-2 variants. Stated treatment: approximately 18 received Ad26.COV2.S at low or high dose, single or two shots; 5 received placebo; per-sample allocation not given. Specimen acquisition occurred on day 63 following the initial vaccine or placebo injection. Assay: immunoSEQ multiplex PCR; the TCRdb copy retains only in-frame clones and omits some. The data show about 480,000 clones, around 88% seen once. This material consisted of peripheral blood, taken in a trial of Ad26.COV2.S vaccine versus placebo. These TCRs come from a person aged 18-60 years who received the Ad26.COV2.S COVID-19 vaccine or a placebo.

Only one count was recorded for this clone. This chain uses TRBV30 with TRBJ2-3; possibly TRBD2 for D (6 bases). This CDR3 has 16 amino acids. The ends were cut back, 6 bases at V and 2 bases at J, with 21 bases in the middle. Germline V lookup: CDR1 GTSNPN, CDR2 SVGIG (reference sequence). The CDR3 bases are TGTGCCTGTCCGGGACTCGGCATCGGTGACACAGATACGCAGTATTTT. Encoded protein: CACPGLGIGDTDTQYF.

The J gene is TRBJ2-7, the V gene TRBV7-2; 11 bases agree with TRBD2. This CDR3 has 15 residues. The V gene's germline CDR1 is SGHTA and CDR2 FQGNSA. V lost 8 bases to trimming and J lost 0 bases; unmatched junction nucleotides: 6. The CDR3 loop reads CASGTGLAVSYEQYF. As DNA, the CDR3 is TGTGCCAGCGGAACGGGACTAGCGGTCTCCTACGAGCAGTACTTC.

The V call is TRBV5-1, the J call TRBJ2-5, with 7 bases that match TRBD2. The germline gives CDR1 SGHRS, CDR2 YFSETQ. The CDR3 totals 14 residues. Trimming took 3 bases from V and 2 from J; bases not matched to a gene: 4. The CDR3 coding sequence is TGCGCCAGCAGCTCAAGCGGGGCACAAGAGACCCAGTACTTC. This gives the protein CASSSSGAQETQYF.

The J gene is TRBJ2-7, the V gene TRBV7-2; D is unclear. V lost 5 bases to trimming and J lost 3 bases, with 17 bases between them. Germline V gene sequence: CDR1 SGHTA, CDR2 FQGNSA. CDR3 length: 15 residues. The CDR3 nucleotides are TGTGCCAGCAGCCAACCCGGGCTAACCTACTACGAGCAGTACTTC. Translating gives CASSQPGLTYYEQYF.

The chain is built from TRBV6-5 and TRBJ1-1; D is unclear. Trimming removed 7 bases at V and 3 bases at J, with 12 bases between. In germline, CDR1 is MNHEY, CDR2 SVGAGI. The CDR3 length is 13 residues. CDR3 DNA sequence: TGTGCCAGCAACCGGAACTGGGACACTGAAGCTTTCTTT. Translating it yields CASNRNWDTEAFF.